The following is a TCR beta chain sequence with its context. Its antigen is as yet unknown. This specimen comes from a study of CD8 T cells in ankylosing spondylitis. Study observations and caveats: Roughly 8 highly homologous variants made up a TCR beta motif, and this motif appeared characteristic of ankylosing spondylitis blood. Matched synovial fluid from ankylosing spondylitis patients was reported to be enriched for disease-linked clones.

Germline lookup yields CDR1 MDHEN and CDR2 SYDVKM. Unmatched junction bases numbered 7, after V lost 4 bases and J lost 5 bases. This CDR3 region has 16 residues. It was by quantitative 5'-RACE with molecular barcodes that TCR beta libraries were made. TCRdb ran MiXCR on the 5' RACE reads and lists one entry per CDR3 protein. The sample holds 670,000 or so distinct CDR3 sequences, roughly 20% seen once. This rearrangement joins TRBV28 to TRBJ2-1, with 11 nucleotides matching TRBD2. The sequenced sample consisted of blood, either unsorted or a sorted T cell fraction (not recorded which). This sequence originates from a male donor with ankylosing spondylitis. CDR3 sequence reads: CASSSLTSGSNNEQFF. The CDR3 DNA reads TGTGCCAGCAGTTCCCTCACTAGCGGGAGCAACAATGAGCAGTTCTTC.